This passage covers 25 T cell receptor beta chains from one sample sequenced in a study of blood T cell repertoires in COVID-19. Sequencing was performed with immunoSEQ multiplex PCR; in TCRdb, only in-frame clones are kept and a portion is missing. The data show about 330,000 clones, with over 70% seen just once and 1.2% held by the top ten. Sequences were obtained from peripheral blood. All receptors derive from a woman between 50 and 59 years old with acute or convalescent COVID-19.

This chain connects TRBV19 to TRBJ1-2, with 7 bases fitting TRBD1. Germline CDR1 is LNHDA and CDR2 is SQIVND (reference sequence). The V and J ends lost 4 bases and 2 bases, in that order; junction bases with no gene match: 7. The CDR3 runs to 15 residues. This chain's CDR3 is CASSNTGAANYGYTF. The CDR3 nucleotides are TGTGCCAGTAGTAACACAGGGGCGGCGAACTATGGCTACACCTTC.

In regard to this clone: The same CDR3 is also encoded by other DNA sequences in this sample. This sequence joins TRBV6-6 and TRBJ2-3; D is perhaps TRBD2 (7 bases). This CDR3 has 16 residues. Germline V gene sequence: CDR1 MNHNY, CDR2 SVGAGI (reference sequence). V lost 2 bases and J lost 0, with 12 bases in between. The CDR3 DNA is TGTGCCAGCAGTTACCCTCGGGGGGCGAGCACAGATACGCAGTATTTT. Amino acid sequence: CASSYPRGASTDTQYF.

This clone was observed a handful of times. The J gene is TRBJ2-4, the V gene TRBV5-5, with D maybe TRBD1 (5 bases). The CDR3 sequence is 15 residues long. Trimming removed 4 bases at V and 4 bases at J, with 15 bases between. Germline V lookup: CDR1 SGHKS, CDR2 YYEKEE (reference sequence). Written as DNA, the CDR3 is TGTGCCAGCAGCCTCCTCACAGGCACGAAAAACATTCAGTACTTC. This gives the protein CASSLLTGTKNIQYF.

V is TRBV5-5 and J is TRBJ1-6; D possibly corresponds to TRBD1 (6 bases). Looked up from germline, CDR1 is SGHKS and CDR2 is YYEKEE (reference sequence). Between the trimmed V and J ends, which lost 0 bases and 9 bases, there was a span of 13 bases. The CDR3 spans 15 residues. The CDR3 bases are TGTGCCAGCAGCTTGGGGTCACAGGGCATTTCACCCCTCCACTTT. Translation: CASSLGSQGISPLHF.

The CDR3 sequence: CAISELGGANYGYTF. CDR3 nucleotides: TGTGCCATCAGTGAATTAGGCGGAGCTAACTATGGCTACACCTTC. This chain connects TRBV10-3 to TRBJ1-2; D is unresolved. Germline-derived CDR1 and CDR2 are ENHRY and SYGVKD. The CDR3 totals 15 residues. The germline V and J ends were trimmed by 3 bases and 0 bases, with 11 bases remaining between them.

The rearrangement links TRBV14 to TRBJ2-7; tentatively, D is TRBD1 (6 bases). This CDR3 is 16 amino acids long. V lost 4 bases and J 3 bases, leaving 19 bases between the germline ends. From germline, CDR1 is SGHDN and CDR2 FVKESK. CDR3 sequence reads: CASSPGLGQGLYEQYF. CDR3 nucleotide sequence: TGTGCCAGCAGCCCCGGGTTGGGGCAGGGGCTCTACGAGCAGTACTTC.

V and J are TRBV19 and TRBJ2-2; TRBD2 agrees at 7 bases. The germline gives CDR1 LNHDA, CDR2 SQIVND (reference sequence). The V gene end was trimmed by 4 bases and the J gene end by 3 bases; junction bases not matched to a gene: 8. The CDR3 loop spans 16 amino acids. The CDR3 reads CASSRRERTDTGELFF. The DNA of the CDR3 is TGTGCCAGTAGTAGGCGGGAGCGTACTGACACCGGGGAGCTGTTTTTT.

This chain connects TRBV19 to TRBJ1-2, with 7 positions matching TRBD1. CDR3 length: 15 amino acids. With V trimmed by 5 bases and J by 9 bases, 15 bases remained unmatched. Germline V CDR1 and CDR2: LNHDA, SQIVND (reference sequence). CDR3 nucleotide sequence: TGTGCCAGTAGTGCGGACAGGACTCCTGCTAGGAGCTACACCTTC. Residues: CASSADRTPARSYTF.

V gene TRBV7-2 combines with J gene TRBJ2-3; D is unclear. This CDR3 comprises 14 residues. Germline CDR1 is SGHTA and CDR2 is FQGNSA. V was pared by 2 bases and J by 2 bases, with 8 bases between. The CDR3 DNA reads TGTGCCAGCAGCTTATTTCAGGACACAGATACGCAGTATTTT. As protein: CASSLFQDTDTQYF.

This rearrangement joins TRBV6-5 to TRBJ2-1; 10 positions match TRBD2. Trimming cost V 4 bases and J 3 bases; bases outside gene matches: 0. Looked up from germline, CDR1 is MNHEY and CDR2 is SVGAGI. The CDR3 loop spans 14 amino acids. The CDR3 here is CASSSSGGYNEQFF. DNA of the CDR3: TGTGCCAGCAGTTCTAGCGGGGGCTACAATGAGCAGTTCTTC.

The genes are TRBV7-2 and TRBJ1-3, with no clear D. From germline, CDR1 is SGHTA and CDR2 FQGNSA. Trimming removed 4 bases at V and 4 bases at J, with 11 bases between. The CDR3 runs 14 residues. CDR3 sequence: CASSSNPGGNTIYF. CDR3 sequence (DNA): TGTGCCAGCAGCTCGAACCCGGGGGGAAACACCATATATTTT.

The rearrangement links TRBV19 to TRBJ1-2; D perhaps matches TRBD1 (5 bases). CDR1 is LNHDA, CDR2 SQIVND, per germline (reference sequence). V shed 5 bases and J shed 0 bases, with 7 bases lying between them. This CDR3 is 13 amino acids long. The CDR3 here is CASSEGANYGYTF. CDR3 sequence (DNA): TGTGCCAGTAGTGAAGGGGCTAACTATGGCTACACCTTC.

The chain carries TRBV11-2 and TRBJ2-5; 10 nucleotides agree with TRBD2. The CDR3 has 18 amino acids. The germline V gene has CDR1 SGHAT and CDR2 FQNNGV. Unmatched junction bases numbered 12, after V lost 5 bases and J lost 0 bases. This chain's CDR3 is CASSPRVAGGTNQETQYF. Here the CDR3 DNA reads TGTGCCAGCAGCCCCCGGGTAGCGGGGGGTACCAACCAAGAGACCCAGTACTTC.

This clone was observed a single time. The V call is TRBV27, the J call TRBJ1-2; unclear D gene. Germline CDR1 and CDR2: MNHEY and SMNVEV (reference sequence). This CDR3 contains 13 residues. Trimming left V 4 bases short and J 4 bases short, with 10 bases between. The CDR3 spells CASSSGVSYGYTF. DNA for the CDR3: TGTGCCAGCAGTTCCGGGGTGAGCTATGGCTACACCTTC.

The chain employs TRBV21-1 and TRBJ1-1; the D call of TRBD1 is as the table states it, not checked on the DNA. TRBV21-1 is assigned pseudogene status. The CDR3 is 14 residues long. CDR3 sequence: CASKPGGLEDEAFF. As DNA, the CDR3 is TGTGCCAGCAAGCCAGGGGGCCTAGAAGATGAAGCTTTCTTT.

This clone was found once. In DNA, the CDR3 is TGTGCCAGCAGCTTAAGGGCGGGACAGACCTACGAGCAGTACTTC. Protein: CASSLRAGQTYEQYF. The chain recombines TRBV7-2 with TRBJ2-7; possible D gene TRBD1, 7 bases. Germline CDR1 is SGHTA and CDR2 is FQGNSA. V lost 2 bases, J lost 2 bases, and 13 bases lay in between. The CDR3 sequence is 15 residues long.

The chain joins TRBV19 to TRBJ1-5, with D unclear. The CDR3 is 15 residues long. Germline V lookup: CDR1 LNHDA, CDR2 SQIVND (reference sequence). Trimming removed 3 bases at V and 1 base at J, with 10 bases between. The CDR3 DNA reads TGTGCCAGTAGTATGCCAACAGAGAGCAATCAGCCCCAGCATTTT. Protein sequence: CASSMPTESNQPQHF.

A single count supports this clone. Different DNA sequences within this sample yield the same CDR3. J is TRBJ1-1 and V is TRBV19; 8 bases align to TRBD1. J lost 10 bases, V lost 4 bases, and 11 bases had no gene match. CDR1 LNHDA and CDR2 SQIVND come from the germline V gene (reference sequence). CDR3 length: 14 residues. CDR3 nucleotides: TGTGCCAGTAGTAACATGGACAGGGTCGGCGGAGCTTTCTTT. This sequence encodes CASSNMDRVGGAFF.

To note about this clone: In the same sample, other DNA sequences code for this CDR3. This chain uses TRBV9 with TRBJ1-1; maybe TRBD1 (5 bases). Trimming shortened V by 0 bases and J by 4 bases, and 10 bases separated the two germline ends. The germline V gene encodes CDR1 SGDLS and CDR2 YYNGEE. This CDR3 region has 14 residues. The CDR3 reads CASSVGRGGTEAFF. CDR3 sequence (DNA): TGTGCCAGCAGCGTAGGACGGGGGGGCACTGAAGCTTTCTTT. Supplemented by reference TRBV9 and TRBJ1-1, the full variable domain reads DSGVTQTPKHLITATGQRVTLRCSPRSGDLSVYWYQQSLDQGLQFLIQYYNGEERAKGNILERFSAQQFPDLHSELNLSSLELGDSALYFCASSVGRGGTEAFFGQGTRLTVV.

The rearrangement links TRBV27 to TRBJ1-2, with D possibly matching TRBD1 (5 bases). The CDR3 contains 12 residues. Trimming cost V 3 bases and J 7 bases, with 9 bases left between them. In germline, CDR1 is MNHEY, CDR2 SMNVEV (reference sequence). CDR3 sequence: CASSLGGRGYTF. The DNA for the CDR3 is TGTGCCAGCAGTTTGGGGGGACGTGGCTACACCTTC.

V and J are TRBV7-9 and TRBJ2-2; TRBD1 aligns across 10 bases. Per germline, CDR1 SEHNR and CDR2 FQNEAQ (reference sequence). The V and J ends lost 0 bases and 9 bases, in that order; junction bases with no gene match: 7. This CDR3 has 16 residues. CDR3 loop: CASSLAGQGGQRELFF. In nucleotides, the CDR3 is TGTGCCAGCAGCTTAGCCGGACAGGGGGGCCAACGGGAGCTGTTTTTT.

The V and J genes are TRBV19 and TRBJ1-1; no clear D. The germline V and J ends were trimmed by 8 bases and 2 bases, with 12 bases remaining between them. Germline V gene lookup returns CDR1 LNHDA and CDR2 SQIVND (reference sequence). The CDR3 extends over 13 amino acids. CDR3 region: CASVRLRNTEAFF. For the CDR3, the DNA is TGTGCCAGTGTCAGGCTTCGAAACACTGAAGCTTTCTTT.

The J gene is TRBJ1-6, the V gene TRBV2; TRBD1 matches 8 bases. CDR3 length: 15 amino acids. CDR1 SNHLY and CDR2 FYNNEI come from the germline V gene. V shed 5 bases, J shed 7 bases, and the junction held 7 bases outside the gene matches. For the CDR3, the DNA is TGTGCCAGCAGTAGGGGACAGGTTATAAATTCACCCCTCCACTTT. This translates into CASSRGQVINSPLHF.

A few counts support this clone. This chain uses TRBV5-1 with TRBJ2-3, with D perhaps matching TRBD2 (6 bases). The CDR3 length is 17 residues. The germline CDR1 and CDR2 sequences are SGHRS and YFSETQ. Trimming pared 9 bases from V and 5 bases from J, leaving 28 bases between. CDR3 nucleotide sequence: TGCGCCACCCGCCCATACAGTGGGGGGAGAAGGATAGATACGCAGTATTTT. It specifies CATRPYSGGRRIDTQYF.

CDR3 residues: CASSYYRGGDTEAFF. In nucleotides, the CDR3 is TGTGCCAGCAGTTACTACAGGGGCGGGGACACTGAAGCTTTCTTT. The V call is TRBV27, the J call TRBJ1-1; 7 positions agree with TRBD1. The length of the CDR3 is 15 residues. J gave up 3 bases and V 4 bases, and 8 bases lay outside the gene matches. CDR1 and CDR2 from the germline V gene are MNHEY and SMNVEV (reference sequence).